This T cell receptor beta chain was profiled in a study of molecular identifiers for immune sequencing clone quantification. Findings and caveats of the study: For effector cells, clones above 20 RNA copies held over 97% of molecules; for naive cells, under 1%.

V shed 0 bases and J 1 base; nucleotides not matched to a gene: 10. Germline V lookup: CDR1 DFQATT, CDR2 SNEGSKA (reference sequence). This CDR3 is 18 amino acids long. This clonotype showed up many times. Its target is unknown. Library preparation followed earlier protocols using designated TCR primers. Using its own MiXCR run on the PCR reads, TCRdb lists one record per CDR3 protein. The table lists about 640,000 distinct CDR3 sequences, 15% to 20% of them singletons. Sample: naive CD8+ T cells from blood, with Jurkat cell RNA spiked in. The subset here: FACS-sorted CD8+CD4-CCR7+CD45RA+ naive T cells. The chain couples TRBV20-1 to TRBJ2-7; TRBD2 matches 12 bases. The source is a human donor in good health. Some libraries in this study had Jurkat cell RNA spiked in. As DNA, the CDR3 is TGCAGTGCTAGAGATGCGGGACTAGCGGGCTTGAGGTCCTACGAGCAGTACTTC. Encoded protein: CSARDAGLAGLRSYEQYF.